This is a list of T cell receptor beta chains from one sample in a study of blood T cell repertoires in COVID-19. Sequenced by immunoSEQ multiplex PCR; TCRdb stores in-frame clones only, minus some. Of 310,000 or so clones in the sample, around 90% were seen once. Sequencing input: PBMCs or T cells enriched from blood (not recorded which). The receptor set was obtained from a woman aged 25 to 39 who had recovered from COVID-19. The CDR3 runs from the conserved cysteine through the conserved F or W. The order of the fields is clone size, V gene, J gene, D gene, CDR3 protein, CDR3 DNA. A D gene is named only where the DNA matches it firmly. Size values are once, few and many counts, or a class for expanded clones, and some rows have none.

.	TRBV7-2	TRBJ1-4	.	CASSLGSGTNEKLFF	TGTGCCAGCAGCTTAGGAAGCGGAACTAATGAAAAACTGTTTTTT
.	TRBV14	TRBJ1-3	.	CASSQWESGNTIYF	TGTGCCAGCAGCCAATGGGAGTCTGGAAACACCATATATTTT
.	TRBV28	TRBJ1-2	TRBD1	CASSLTGDNYGYTF	TGTGCCAGCAGCCTCACAGGGGATAACTATGGCTACACCTTC
.	TRBV27	TRBJ2-1	.	CASSLWANPYNEQFF	TGTGCCAGCAGTTTATGGGCAAATCCTTACAATGAGCAGTTCTTC
.	TRBV18	TRBJ2-2	.	CASSQVAGTTGELFF	TGTGCCAGCTCTCAGGTTGCGGGAACAACCGGGGAGCTGTTTTTT
.	TRBV28	TRBJ2-1	.	CAAKGGVHEQFF	TGTGCCGCGAAGGGCGGGGTCCATGAGCAGTTCTTC
.	TRBV5-4	TRBJ1-4	.	CASSLGRGNNEKLFF	TGTGCCAGCAGCTTGGGAAGGGGGAATAATGAAAAACTGTTTTTT
.	TRBV9	TRBJ1-3	.	CASSVGGQAESGNTIYF	TGTGCCAGCAGCGTAGGGGGGCAGGCCGAATCTGGAAACACCATATATTTT
few	TRBV18	TRBJ1-1	.	CASSPKFDDGLGYTEAFF	TGTGCCAGCTCACCTAAATTTGACGATGGACTGGGGTACACTGAAGCTTTCTTT
.	TRBV12-5	TRBJ1-5	.	CASGLVVWETPSNQPQHF	TGTGCTAGTGGTTTGGTAGTTTGGGAGACACCAAGCAATCAGCCCCAGCATTTT
.	TRBV6-6	TRBJ1-5	.	CASSYSPDYSNQPQHF	TGTGCCAGCAGTTACTCGCCAGACTATAGCAATCAGCCCCAGCATTTT
.	TRBV4-3	TRBJ2-1	TRBD1	CASSRSGQGFDNEQFF	TGCGCCAGCAGCCGTTCGGGACAGGGTTTCGACAATGAGCAGTTCTTC
.	TRBV12-3/TRBV12-4	TRBJ2-7	.	CASSPSPYEQYF	TGTGCCAGCAGCCCGAGCCCCTACGAGCAGTACTTC
.	TRBV7-3	TRBJ2-2	.	CASSFAAANTGELFF	TGTGCCAGCAGCTTCGCGGCGGCGAACACCGGGGAGCTGTTTTTT
.	TRBV7-8	TRBJ1-5	TRBD1	CASSRTKTGRHQPQHF	TGTGCCAGCAGCCGCACCAAGACAGGGAGGCATCAGCCCCAGCATTTT
.	TRBV30	TRBJ1-1	.	CAWVRGGARTEAFF	TGTGCCTGGGTCAGAGGGGGGGCTCGGACTGAAGCTTTCTTT
.	TRBV27	TRBJ2-2	.	CASSLETAGELFF	TGTGCCAGCAGTTTAGAGACAGCCGGGGAGCTGTTTTTT
.	TRBV3-1/TRBV3-2	TRBJ2-3	.	CASSPSFGGPSRFTDTQYF	TGTGCCAGCAGTCCCTCATTCGGAGGGCCTTCTAGATTCACAGATACGCAGTATTTT
.	TRBV7-9	TRBJ2-6	.	CASSLNRNSGANVLTF	TGTGCCAGCAGCTTAAACAGAAACTCTGGGGCCAACGTCCTGACTTTC
once	TRBV10-3	TRBJ2-1	TRBD2	CAISETGTSGRGRNYNEQFF	TGTGCCATCAGTGAGACTGGGACTAGCGGGAGGGGTAGAAACTACAATGAGCAGTTCTTC
.	TRBV7-2	TRBJ2-7	TRBD2	CASSFGGRWEQYF	TGTGCCAGCAGCTTCGGCGGGAGATGGGAGCAGTACTTC
.	TRBV28	TRBJ2-2	.	CASSSTDPNTGELFF	TGTGCCAGCAGTTCAACAGACCCTAACACCGGGGAGCTGTTTTTT
.	TRBV30	TRBJ2-5	.	CAWSPPDFMRETQYF	TGTGCCTGGAGTCCACCGGACTTCATGCGGGAGACCCAGTACTTC
.	TRBV6-2/TRBV6-3	TRBJ2-2	TRBD2	CASSNGSLAGLILIPGELFF	TGTGCCAGCAGTAACGGGTCCCTAGCGGGCCTAATTCTTATTCCCGGGGAGCTGTTTTTT
.	TRBV12-3/TRBV12-4	TRBJ2-7	.	CASSPYRAYEQYF	TGTGCCAGCAGCCCCTACAGGGCGTACGAGCAGTACTTC
.	TRBV10-1	TRBJ1-1	.	CASRPAGGTEAFF	TGCGCCAGCAGGCCCGCGGGGGGCACTGAAGCTTTCTTT
.	TRBV10-3	TRBJ1-6	.	CAISDLNSPLHF	TGTGCCATCAGTGACTTAAATTCACCCCTCCACTTT
few	TRBV9	TRBJ1-6	.	CASSVGGGTNSPLHF	TGTGCCAGCAGCGTAGGGGGGGGAACTAATTCACCCCTCCACTTT
.	TRBV2	TRBJ1-5	.	CASSQGQHNQPQHF	TGTGCCAGCAGTCAAGGACAGCACAATCAGCCCCAGCATTTT
.	TRBV7-9	TRBJ2-7	TRBD2	CASSPPLANEQYF	TGTGCCAGCAGCCCGCCACTAGCGAACGAGCAGTACTTC
once	TRBV2	TRBJ2-3	TRBD1	CASRANSGGKDTQYF	TGTGCCAGCCGCGCGAACTCAGGGGGCAAAGATACGCAGTATTTT
.	TRBV28	TRBJ1-4	.	CASLSTNEKLFF	TGTGCCAGCCTATCAACTAATGAAAAACTGTTTTTT
.	TRBV2	TRBJ1-4	.	CASSEGTQYEKLFF	TGTGCCAGCAGTGAAGGGACACAGTATGAAAAACTGTTTTTT
.	TRBV28	TRBJ1-5	.	CASSLLGGQPQHF	TGTGCCAGCAGTTTATTGGGGGGACAGCCCCAGCATTTT
.	TRBV28	TRBJ2-1	.	CASSARTAYNEQFF	TGTGCCAGCAGCGCCAGGACAGCTTACAATGAGCAGTTCTTC
.	TRBV2	TRBJ1-5	.	CARKQSNQPQHF	TGTGCCAGAAAACAGAGCAATCAGCCCCAGCATTTT
.	TRBV9	TRBJ2-7	TRBD2	CASSVTSGSYEQYF	TGTGCCAGCAGCGTGACTAGCGGGAGTTACGAGCAGTACTTC
.	TRBV21-1	TRBJ1-6	.	CASSSGQASSYNSPLHF	TGTGCCAGCAGCTCCGGACAGGCGAGCTCCTATAATTCACCCCTCCACTTT
.	TRBV19	TRBJ1-1	TRBD1	CASSLPFDRAVAFF	TGTGCCAGTAGTCTGCCATTCGACAGGGCGGTAGCTTTCTTT
.	TRBV4-3	TRBJ2-7	.	CASSQRASWRYEQYF	TGCGCCAGCAGCCAACGAGCTAGCTGGCGATACGAGCAGTACTTC
.	TRBV30	TRBJ1-4	TRBD1	CAWSHSGTGGTKLFF	TGTGCCTGGAGCCACTCCGGGACAGGGGGTACAAAACTGTTTTTT
.	TRBV21-1	TRBJ2-2	.	CASSPRGREGNTGELFF	TGTGCCAGCAGCCCACGGGGGAGGGAGGGGAACACCGGGGAGCTGTTTTTT
.	TRBV18	TRBJ2-3	TRBD2	CASSRLSGRTIDTQYF	TGTGCCAGCTCACGATTGAGCGGGAGGACAATAGATACGCAGTATTTT
.	TRBV2	TRBJ2-7	.	CASSEETPYEQYF	TGTGCCAGCAGTGAAGAGACACCCTACGAGCAGTACTTC